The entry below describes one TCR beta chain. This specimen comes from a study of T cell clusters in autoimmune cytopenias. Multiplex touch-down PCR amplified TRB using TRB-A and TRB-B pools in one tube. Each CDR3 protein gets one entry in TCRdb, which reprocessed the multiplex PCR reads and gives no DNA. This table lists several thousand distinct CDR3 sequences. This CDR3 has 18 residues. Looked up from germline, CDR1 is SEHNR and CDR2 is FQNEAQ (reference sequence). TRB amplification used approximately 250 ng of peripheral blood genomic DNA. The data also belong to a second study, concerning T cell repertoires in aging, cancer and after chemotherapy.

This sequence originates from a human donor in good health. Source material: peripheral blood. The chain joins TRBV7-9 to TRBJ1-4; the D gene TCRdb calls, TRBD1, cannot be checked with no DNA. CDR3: CASSLDGAGGATNEKLFF.